This T cell receptor (beta chain) emerged from a study of identical twins. Notes on the study in general: Diverse VJ usage suggested most zero-insertion clonotypes were not invariant T cells. Memory repertoires showed no such pattern, whereas abundant cord blood beta clonotypes carried fewer insertions.

A template switching step contributed a universal primer site, while unique molecular identifiers were present in the cDNA. TCRdb processed the 5' RACE reads anew with MiXCR; each CDR3 protein has one entry. This repertoire shows approximately 690,000 distinct CDR3 sequences, around 6% found once; its top ten account for around 2%. Worth noting for this clonotype: Its antigen is not known.

Germline-derived CDR1 and CDR2 are MNHNS and SASEGT. The CDR3 length is 12 residues. The germline V and J ends were trimmed by 7 bases and 15 bases, with 18 bases remaining between them. The sequence was collected from a man younger than 30 in good health. The sequencing input was naive T cells sorted from blood. J is TRBJ2-2 and V is TRBV6-1; D remains unclear. CDR3 sequence (DNA): TGTGCCAGCAAAGAATCCCCCGGTTGGATGTTTTTT. Its protein is CASKESPGWMFF.